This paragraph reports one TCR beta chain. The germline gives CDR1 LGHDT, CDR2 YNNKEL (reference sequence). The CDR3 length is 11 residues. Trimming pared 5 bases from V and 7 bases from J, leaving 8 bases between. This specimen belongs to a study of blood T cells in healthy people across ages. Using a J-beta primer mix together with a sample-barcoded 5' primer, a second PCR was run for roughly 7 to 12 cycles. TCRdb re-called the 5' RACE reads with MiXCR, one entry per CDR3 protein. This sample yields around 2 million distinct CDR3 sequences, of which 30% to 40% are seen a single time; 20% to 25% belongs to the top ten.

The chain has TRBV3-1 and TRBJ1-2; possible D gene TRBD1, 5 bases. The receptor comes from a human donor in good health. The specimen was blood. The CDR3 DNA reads TGTGCCAGCAGCACCAGGGCTGGCTACACCTTC. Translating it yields CASSTRAGYTF. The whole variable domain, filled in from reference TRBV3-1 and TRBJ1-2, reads DTAVSQTPKYLVTQMGNDKSIKCEQNLGHDTMYWYKQDSKKFLKIMFSYNNKELIINETVPNRFSPKSPDKAHLNLHINSLELGDSAVYFCASSTRAGYTFGSGTRLTVV.